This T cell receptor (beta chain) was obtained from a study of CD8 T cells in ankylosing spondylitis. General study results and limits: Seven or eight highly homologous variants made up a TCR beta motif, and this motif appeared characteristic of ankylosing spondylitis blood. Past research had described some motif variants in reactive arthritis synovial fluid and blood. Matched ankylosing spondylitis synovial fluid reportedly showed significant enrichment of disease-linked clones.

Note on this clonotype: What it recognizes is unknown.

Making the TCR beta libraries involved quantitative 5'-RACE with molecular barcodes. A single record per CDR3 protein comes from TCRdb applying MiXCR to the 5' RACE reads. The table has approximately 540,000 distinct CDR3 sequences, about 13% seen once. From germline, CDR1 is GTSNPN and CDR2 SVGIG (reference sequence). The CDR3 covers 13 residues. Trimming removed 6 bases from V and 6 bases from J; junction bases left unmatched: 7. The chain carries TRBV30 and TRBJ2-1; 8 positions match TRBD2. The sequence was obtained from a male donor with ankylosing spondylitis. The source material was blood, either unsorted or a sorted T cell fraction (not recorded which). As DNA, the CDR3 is TGTGCCTGTGAGGGAGCGGGAGCCAATGAGCAGTTCTTC. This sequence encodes CACEGAGANEQFF.